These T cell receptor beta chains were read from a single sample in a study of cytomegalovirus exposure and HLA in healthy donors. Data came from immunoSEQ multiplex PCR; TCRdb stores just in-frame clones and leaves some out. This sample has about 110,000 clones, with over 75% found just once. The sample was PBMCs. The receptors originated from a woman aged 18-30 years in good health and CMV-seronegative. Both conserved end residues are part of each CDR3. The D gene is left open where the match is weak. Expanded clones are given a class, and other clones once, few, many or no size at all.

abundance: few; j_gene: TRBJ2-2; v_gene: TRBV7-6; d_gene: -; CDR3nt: TGTGCCAGCGTATCGTTCCCCTCCACCGGGGAGCTGTTTTTT; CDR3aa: CASVSFPSTGELFF
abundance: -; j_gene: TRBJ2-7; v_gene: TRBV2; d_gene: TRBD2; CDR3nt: TGTGCCAGCAGTGCCCACAGCCTAGCGGGAGCGGGCGAGCAGTACTTC; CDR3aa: CASSAHSLAGAGEQYF
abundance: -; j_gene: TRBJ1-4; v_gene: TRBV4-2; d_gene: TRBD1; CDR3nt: TGTGCCAGCAGCCAACCCTTTGGGTCGTCAGGGGGTGAAAAACTGTTTTTT; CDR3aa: CASSQPFGSSGGEKLFF
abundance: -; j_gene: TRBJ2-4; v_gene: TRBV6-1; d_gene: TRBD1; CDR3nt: TGTGCCAGCAGGGACAGGTCAGGCGGCAAAAACATTCAGTACTTC; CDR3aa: CASRDRSGGKNIQYF
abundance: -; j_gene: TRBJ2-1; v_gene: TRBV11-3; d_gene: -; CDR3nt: TGTGCCAGCACCCTGGGGGGTTGGGACAATGAGCAGTTCTTC; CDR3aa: CASTLGGWDNEQFF
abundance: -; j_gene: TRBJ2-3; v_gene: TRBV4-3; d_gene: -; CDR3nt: TGCGCCAGCAGCCAAGACCGCGGGCGTCGGAACGCAGATACGCAGTATTTT; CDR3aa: CASSQDRGRRNADTQYF
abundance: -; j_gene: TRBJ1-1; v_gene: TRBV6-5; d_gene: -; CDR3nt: TGTGCCAGCAGTTACTCGAATGGGCAAGGAGCTTTCTTT; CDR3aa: CASSYSNGQGAFF
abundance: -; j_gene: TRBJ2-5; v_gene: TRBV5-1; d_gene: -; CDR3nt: TGCGCCAGCAGCTTAGGGACGGAGGGAGAGACCCAGTACTTC; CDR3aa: CASSLGTEGETQYF
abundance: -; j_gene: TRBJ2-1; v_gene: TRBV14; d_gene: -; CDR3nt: TGTGCCAGCAGCCAAGAAGTTAGGCGTAGCGAGCAGTTCTTC; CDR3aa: CASSQEVRRSEQFF
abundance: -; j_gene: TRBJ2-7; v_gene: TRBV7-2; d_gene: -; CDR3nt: TGTGCCAGCAGCTTAGCGACTTTTTCCGAGCAGTACTTC; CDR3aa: CASSLATFSEQYF
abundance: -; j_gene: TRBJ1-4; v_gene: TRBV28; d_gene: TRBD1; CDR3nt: TGTGCCAGCAGTTCGACCGGGACAGTGAACGAAAAACTGTTTTTT; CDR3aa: CASSSTGTVNEKLFF
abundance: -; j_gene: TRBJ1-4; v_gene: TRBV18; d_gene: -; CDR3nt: TGTGCCAGCTCACCATCCGGGAACGAAAAACTGTTTTTT; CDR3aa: CASSPSGNEKLFF
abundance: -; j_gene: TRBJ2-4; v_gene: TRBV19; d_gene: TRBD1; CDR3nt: TGTGCCAGTAGTCCCGACCTGGGACAGGGGAAAAACATTCAGTACTTC; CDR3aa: CASSPDLGQGKNIQYF
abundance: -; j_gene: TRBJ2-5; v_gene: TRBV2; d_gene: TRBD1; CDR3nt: TGTGCCAGCAGTCCGGGGACAGGAGAGACCCAGTACTTC; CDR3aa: CASSPGTGETQYF
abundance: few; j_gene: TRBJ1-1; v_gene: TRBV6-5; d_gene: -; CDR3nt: TGTGCCAGCAGTCCCCCTCTTATGAACACTGAAGCTTTCTTT; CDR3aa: CASSPPLMNTEAFF
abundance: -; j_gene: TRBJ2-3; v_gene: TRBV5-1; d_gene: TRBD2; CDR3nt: TGCGCCAGCAGCTTGCAGCGGGAGGCAGATACGCAGTATTTT; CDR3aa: CASSLQREADTQYF
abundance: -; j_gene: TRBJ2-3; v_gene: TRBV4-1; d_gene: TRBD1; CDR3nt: TGCGCCAGCAGCCCGAGGACAGGGAGGGATACGCAGTATTTT; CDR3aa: CASSPRTGRDTQYF
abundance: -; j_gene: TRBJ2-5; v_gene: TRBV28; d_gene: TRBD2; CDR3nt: TGTGCCAGCAGTTTGGGCGGGAGAGAGACCCAGTACTTC; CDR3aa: CASSLGGRETQYF
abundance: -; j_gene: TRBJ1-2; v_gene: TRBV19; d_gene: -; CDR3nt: TGTGCCGCCCAAGGGGGCTATGGCTACACCTTC; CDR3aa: CAAQGGYGYTF
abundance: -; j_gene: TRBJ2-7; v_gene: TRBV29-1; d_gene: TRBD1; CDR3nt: TGCAGCACGGGGACAGGGAAGGGCGAGCAGTACTTC; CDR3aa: CSTGTGKGEQYF
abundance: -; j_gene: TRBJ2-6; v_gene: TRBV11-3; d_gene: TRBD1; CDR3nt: TGTGCCAGCAGCCCCCGACAGGGTTCGGCTGGGGCCAACGTCCTGACTTTC; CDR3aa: CASSPRQGSAGANVLTF
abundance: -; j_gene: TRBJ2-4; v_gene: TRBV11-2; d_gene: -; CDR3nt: TGTGCCAGCAGCCTCCGGTCCCTAAACATTCAGTACTTC; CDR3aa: CASSLRSLNIQYF
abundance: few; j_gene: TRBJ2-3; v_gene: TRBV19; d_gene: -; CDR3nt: TGTGCCAGTAGTATGGGGCTGGGCAGGGGCACAGATACGCAGTATTTT; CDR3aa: CASSMGLGRGTDTQYF
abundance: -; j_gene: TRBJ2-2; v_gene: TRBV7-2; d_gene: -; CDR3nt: TGTGCCAGCAGCTTGGGCCTTAACACCGGGGAGCTGTTTTTT; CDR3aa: CASSLGLNTGELFF
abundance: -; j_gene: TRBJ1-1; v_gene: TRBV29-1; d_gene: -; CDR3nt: TGCAGCGTTGGGTGGGCTGGCACTGAAGCTTTCTTT; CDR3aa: CSVGWAGTEAFF
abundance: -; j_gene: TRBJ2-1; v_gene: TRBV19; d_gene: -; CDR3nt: TGTGCCAGTAGTATAGCCGGGCAGGGATACAATGAGCAGTTCTTC; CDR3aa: CASSIAGQGYNEQFF
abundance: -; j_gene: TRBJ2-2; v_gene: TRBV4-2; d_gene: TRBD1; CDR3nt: TGTGCCAGCAGCCAAGATCCGGCAGGGGGTGACACCGGGGAGCTGTTTTTT; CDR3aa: CASSQDPAGGDTGELFF
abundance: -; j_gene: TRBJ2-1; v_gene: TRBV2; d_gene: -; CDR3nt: TGTGCCAGCAGTGTTCAGGGGAACAATGAGCAGTTCTTC; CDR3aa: CASSVQGNNEQFF
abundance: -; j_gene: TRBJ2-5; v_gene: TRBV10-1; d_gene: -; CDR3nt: TGCGCCAGCAGCGACCCAGGGGATCGGGAGACCCAGTACTTC; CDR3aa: CASSDPGDRETQYF
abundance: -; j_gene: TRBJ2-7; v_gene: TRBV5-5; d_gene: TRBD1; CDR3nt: TGTGCCAGCAGCCAGGGACAGGGGGGGGACGAGCAGTACTTC; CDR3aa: CASSQGQGGDEQYF
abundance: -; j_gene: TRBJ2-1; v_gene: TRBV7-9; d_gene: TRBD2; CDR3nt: TGTGCCAGCAGCTGGGGGCTAGCGGGAGGGGAGGAGCAGTTCTTC; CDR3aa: CASSWGLAGGEEQFF